This T cell receptor beta chain was documented in a study of spatial heterogeneity in lung cancer. TCRdb passed the 5' RACE reads through MiXCR, listing each CDR3 protein once. The repertoire holds about 38,000 distinct CDR3 sequences, approximately 5.2% seen once, with 20% to 30% in the top ten. This CDR3 is 14 amino acids long. The V end was cut by 3 bases, the J end by 2 bases, with 11 bases between. Looked up from germline, CDR1 is SGDLS and CDR2 is YYNGEE. At least ten counts were recorded for this clonotype. Time point: sample taken at primary tumor resection. The sequence came from a female donor with early-stage non-small cell lung cancer. The rearrangement joins TRBV9 to TRBJ2-5; D tentatively fits TRBD1 or TRBD2 (5 bases each). The sample in question was PBMCs, obtained at surgery. This chain's CDR3 is CASSGGTLQETQYF. CDR3 nucleotides: TGTGCCAGCAGCGGAGGGACGCTGCAAGAGACCCAGTACTTC. Complete variable domain (other parts from reference TRBV9 and TRBJ2-5): DSGVTQTPKHLITATGQRVTLRCSPRSGDLSVYWYQQSLDQGLQFLIQYYNGEERAKGNILERFSAQQFPDLHSELNLSSLELGDSALYFCASSGGTLQETQYFGPGTRLLVL.